This T cell receptor (beta chain) was captured in a study of T cells in Graves' hyperthyroidism and ophthalmopathy (dated by TCRdb to about 2019). Concerning the study at large: Peripheral blood was sampled at the time of initial diagnosis, prior to any treatment. To identify TCR V-J signatures that set the groups apart, the researchers used a discovery cohort of 100 patients, made up of about 44 with Graves' ophthalmopathy and 55 to 65 with stable Graves' hyperthyroidism. Prospective prediction of ophthalmopathy was tested in an independent validation cohort consisting of 18 hyperthyroidism patients and some 17 patients who later progressed to ophthalmopathy. The roughly 100 discovery patients were randomly divided into training and test sets at a 7:3 ratio. In addition, the study compared T-cell repertoires in thyroid tissue and in blood from roughly six Graves' hyperthyroidism patients. Once sampling was done, hyperthyroidism patients were given methimazole at a starting dose of 30 mg daily, whereas ophthalmopathy patients were given high-dose intravenous methylprednisolone. The paper reports TCR Vbeta CDR3 sequencing of roughly 140 peripheral blood samples: over 40 ophthalmopathy, 70 to 85 hyperthyroidism and approximately 17 progressor patients.

A single count supports this clonotype. Its antigen remains unidentified. No much larger clone is present one base from it, and per-base qualities are unavailable. One read alone provides weak support. Results the study describes overall, beyond this receptor: In validation, the model predicted progression to ophthalmopathy a median of 6.5 months before onset, with approximately 70% sensitivity and 72.22% specificity. A 13 V-J signature model separated ophthalmopathy from stable hyperthyroidism, with 87.88% sensitivity and roughly 81% specificity in cross-validation and 80%/75% in testing. Sample size was not statistically predetermined, and blinding of investigators to group allocation was not performed. Most expanded thyroid clonotypes (frequency above 0.001) were also found in blood, which suggests that blood repertoires may mirror thyroid immune responses.

According to the germline V gene (reference sequence), CDR1 reads LGHDT and CDR2 reads YNNKEL. V is cut back by 0 bases and J by 5 bases, with 8 bases in the junction unmatched. Counted from cysteine to phenylalanine, this CDR3 has 16 amino acids. The only DNA kept is the CDR3, 48 bases in frame from the first base. The TCR beta CDR3 regions were amplified from the RNA transcripts. For the first round of RT-PCR on the TCR CDR3, the HTBI primer set was used together with the Qiagen OneStep RT-PCR kit. The libraries were constructed in a second round of multiplex PCR and then size-selected and purified. The libraries were sequenced on an Illumina HiSeq2000 using paired-end 100 bp reads. The paper's processing steps were these. SOAPnuke was used to process the raw data, with reads discarded if the reads contained adapters or uncalled bases, had a mean Phred below 15, or lacked an exact constant-primer or identifier match. COPE v1.2.5 was used to merge the high-quality paired reads, and each unique nucleotide sequence was defined as a clonotype. Clonotypes were aligned to IMGT TRBV, TRBD and TRBJ reference segments using MiTCR v1.1. The analysis included only V-J combinations with a frequency above 0.0001, which together covered 99% to 99.2% of the repertoires. The TCS score was defined as the ratio of F50 (clonal expansion) to E x V (chaos), calculated using BLOSUM62-based TCRdist between CDR3 peptides within each V-J. Welch's t-statistics and random forest reduced roughly 500 V-J features to 13, which were used in a naive Bayes classifier (R e1071). TCRdb handled the public reads itself, with Q25 trimming in fastp and clone calling in MiXCR, and kept productive beta chains. One record per CDR3 amino acid sequence lists the most common genes and DNA. The V and J calls and clone size are TCRdb's, not the authors'. The sample table holds 660,000 or so distinct CDR3 sequences, of which less than 25% were seen once. The top ten constitute around a third of the sample.

In the ophthalmopathy patients, disease was moderately to severely active, with a Clinical Activity Score of 3 or more, a NOSPECS grade of 4 or more, and a duration of less than 3 months. Any patient with an uncontrolled infection, another autoimmune disease, pregnancy or lactation was excluded. Diagnoses were established on the basis of clinical symptoms, serum thyroxine and TRAb, thyroid ultrasound, and orbital computed tomography. PBMCs were separated from approximately 10 ml of fresh peripheral blood using Ficoll-Paque density gradient centrifugation. Total RNA was extracted with Trizol reagent, and quality was checked on an Agilent 2100 Bioanalyzer.

The specimen was blood. The chain links TRBV3-1 with TRBJ2-7; TRBD1 aligns with 9 central bases. The TCR sequence derives from a man aged 30 to 39 with Graves' ophthalmopathy. The CDR3 corresponds to CASSQEGQGTGHEQYF. The DNA is as follows: TGTGCCAGCAGCCAAGAGGGACAGGGTACCGGACACGAGCAGTACTTC.